The 5 T cell receptor beta chains presented below share a single source sample, sequenced in a study of OX40 agonist ivuxolimab in advanced cancers. Only in-frame clones appear in the TCRdb table, and some are missing; sequencing was by immunoSEQ multiplex PCR. Here the sample spans approximately 80,000 clones, 80% to 90% being singletons. Specimen: CD4+ or CD8+ T cells sorted from blood, collected in a trial of the OX40 agonist ivuxolimab. These receptors were collected from an adult with an advanced solid tumor such as melanoma, head and neck, liver or kidney cancer.

The chain couples TRBV7-6 to TRBJ2-3; D may be TRBD2 (6 bases). This CDR3 spans 16 amino acids. Germline CDR1 reads SGHVS; CDR2 reads FNYEAQ. The germline V and J ends were trimmed by 5 bases and 2 bases, with 17 bases remaining between them. The CDR3 protein is CASSPRLAGTTDTQYF. The CDR3, as DNA: TGTGCCAGCAGCCCCCGACTGGCGGGAACCACAGATACGCAGTATTTT.

J is TRBJ2-2 and V is TRBV28, with no clear D. The V gene lost 2 bases and the J gene lost 0 bases, with 4 bases spanning the gap. The CDR3 contains 14 residues. The germline CDR1 and CDR2 sequences are MDHEN and SYDVKM. The CDR3 protein is CASSLSANTGELFF. The CDR3 nucleotides are TGTGCCAGCAGTTTAAGCGCGAACACCGGGGAGCTGTTTTTT. The variable domain in full, completed from reference TRBV28 and TRBJ2-2, reads DVKVTQSSRYLVKRTGEKVFLECVQDMDHENMFWYRQDPGLGLRLIYFSYDVKMKEKGDIPEGYSVSREKKERFSLILESASTNQTSMYLCASSLSANTGELFFGEGSRLTVL.

This clone came up once. The chain combines TRBV2 with TRBJ2-7; no reliable D call. CDR3 length: 14 residues. Germline V lookup: CDR1 SNHLY, CDR2 FYNNEI. Between the trimmed V and J ends, which lost 2 bases and 7 bases, there was a span of 15 bases. CDR3 sequence reads: CASSEIYGQSEQYF. The DNA of the CDR3 is TGTGCCAGCAGTGAAATCTACGGCCAATCGGAGCAGTACTTC.

The rearrangement uses TRBV5-4 and TRBJ2-7; TRBD1 agrees at 7 bases. Germline CDR1 and CDR2: SGHNT and YYREEE (reference sequence). With V trimmed by 0 bases and J by 6 bases, 9 bases remained unmatched. The CDR3 spans 15 residues. The CDR3: CASSLASGQTGEQYF. The CDR3 nucleotides read TGTGCCAGCAGCTTGGCCTCGGGACAGACCGGCGAGCAGTACTTC.

J is TRBJ1-2 and V is TRBV28; TRBD1 matches at 7 bases. The germline gives CDR1 MDHEN, CDR2 SYDVKM. CDR3 length: 17 residues. V shed 6 bases, J shed 1 base, and the junction held 14 bases outside the gene matches. CDR3 bases: TGTGCCAGCAGGGGCAGACAGGGACTAGCGCTTAACTATGGCTACACCTTC. It yields the protein CASRGRQGLALNYGYTF.